The text below deals with one TCR beta chain. Its antigen is still unknown. The data belong to a study of early T cells in non-severe SARS-CoV-2 infection. Overall study: Sequenced material consisted of bulk RNA (from unsorted whole blood), and chains were unpaired.

V dropped 1 base and J dropped 6; count of bases not matched to a gene: 0. The germline V gene has CDR1 LGHDT and CDR2 YNNKEL (reference sequence). This CDR3 comprises 14 residues. Study observations and caveats: VDJdb matching favored anti-spike CD8 responses, missing private and CD4 specificities.

Unique molecular identifiers were affixed to single, distinct cDNA molecules. TCRdb fed the 5' RACE reads into MiXCR, producing one record per CDR3 protein. The sample contains about 48,000 distinct CDR3 sequences, approximately 9.4% of which appear only once. The sequenced material came from whole blood. The TCR comes from an adult who was a healthcare worker with PCR-confirmed SARS-CoV-2 infection or an uninfected control (not recorded which). The chain uses TRBV3-1 and TRBJ2-7; TRBD2 aligns across 13 bases. The CDR3 DNA sequence: TGTGCCAGCAGCCAAGGACTAGCGGGAGGCGAGCAGTACTTC. Translation gives CASSQGLAGGEQYF.